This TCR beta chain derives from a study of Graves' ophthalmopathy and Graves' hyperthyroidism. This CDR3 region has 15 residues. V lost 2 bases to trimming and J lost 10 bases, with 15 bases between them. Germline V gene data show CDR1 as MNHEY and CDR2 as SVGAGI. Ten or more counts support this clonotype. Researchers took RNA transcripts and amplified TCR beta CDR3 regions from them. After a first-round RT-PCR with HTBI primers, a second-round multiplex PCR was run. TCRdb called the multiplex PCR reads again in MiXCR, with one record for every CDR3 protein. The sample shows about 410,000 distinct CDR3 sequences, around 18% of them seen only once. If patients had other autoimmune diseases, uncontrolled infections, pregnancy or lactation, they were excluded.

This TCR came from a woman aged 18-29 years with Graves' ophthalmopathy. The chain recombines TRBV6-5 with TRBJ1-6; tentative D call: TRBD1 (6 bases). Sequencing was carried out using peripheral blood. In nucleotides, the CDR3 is TGTGCCAGCAGTTACCAAGGGGGGCTCGGGTCACCCCTCCACTTT. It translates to CASSYQGGLGSPLHF.